The 21 T cell receptor beta chains given below trace back to one sample, sequenced in a study of T cells in Graves' hyperthyroidism and ophthalmopathy. TCR beta CDR3 regions were amplified from RNA. The HTBI primer set was used in a first-round RT-PCR of the TCR CDR3. TCRdb itself ran the multiplex PCR reads through MiXCR, one entry per CDR3 protein. This sample carries hundreds of thousands of distinct CDR3 sequences, about 15% of them seen once, and the ten largest clones take over 10%. Material: blood. The receptors here all came from a man younger than 35 with Graves' ophthalmopathy.

The chain is built from TRBV19 and TRBJ2-3; the D gene is possibly TRBD2 (5 bases). The V and J ends lost 5 bases and 3 bases respectively, with 12 bases between them. Germline lookup yields CDR1 LNHDA and CDR2 SQIVND (reference sequence). CDR3 length equals 14 residues. The CDR3 nucleotides are TGTGCCAGTAGTCGTCGGGAAGGGACAGATACGCAGTATTTT. As protein: CASSRREGTDTQYF.

In this sample, this clonotype turned up many times. V gene TRBV30 combines with J gene TRBJ2-1, with TRBD2 identical over 7 bases. There are 15 residues in the CDR3. The germline V gene encodes CDR1 GTSNPN and CDR2 SVGIG (reference sequence). Trimming removed 4 bases from V and 6 bases from J; junction bases left unmatched: 12. The chain's CDR3 is CAWTPGERGFNEQFF. CDR3 nucleotides: TGTGCCTGGACTCCCGGGGAGCGGGGCTTCAATGAGCAGTTCTTC.

This clonotype was seen many times. The V gene is TRBV30, the J gene TRBJ1-2; D unresolved. Germline V gene sequence: CDR1 GTSNPN, CDR2 SVGIG (reference sequence). This CDR3 region has 14 residues. V was pared by 4 bases and J by 4 bases, with 16 bases between. The DNA for the CDR3 is TGTGCCTGGAAAGCTCCCGGGTCCGGCTATGGCTACACCTTC. This sequence encodes CAWKAPGSGYGYTF.

The V gene is TRBV5-8, the J gene TRBJ2-7; D gene uncertain. The length of the CDR3 is 14 residues. Germline-derived CDR1 and CDR2 are SGHTS and YDEGEE. V was pared by 2 bases and J by 7 bases, with 16 bases between. CDR3 sequence reads: CASSLDTYLREQYF. The DNA for the CDR3 is TGTGCCAGCAGCTTAGACACCTACCTACGAGAGCAGTACTTC.

Ten or more counts support this clonotype. V usage is TRBV15 and J usage is TRBJ1-2; 9 positions agree with TRBD1. This CDR3 has 13 residues. CDR1 and CDR2 from the germline V gene are LNHNV and YYDKDF (reference sequence). V dropped 5 bases and J dropped 6; count of bases not matched to a gene: 4. The CDR3 here is CATSGTGLHGYTF. The CDR3, as DNA: TGTGCCACCAGCGGGACAGGGCTCCATGGCTACACCTTC.

This clonotype was recorded many times. The CDR3 bases are TGTGCCAGCAGTGAATTGCAGGGGGGACACGAGCAGTACTTC. Translation gives CASSELQGGHEQYF. The rearrangement links TRBV2 to TRBJ2-7; D is possibly TRBD1 (7 bases). Deletions cut 2 bases from V and 5 bases from J, with 13 bases between. In germline, CDR1 is SNHLY, CDR2 FYNNEI. The CDR3 has 14 amino acids.

In its sample, this clonotype was seen many times. V usage is TRBV7-8 and J usage is TRBJ2-7; D is undetermined. CDR3 size: 11 residues. In germline, CDR1 is SGHVS, CDR2 FQNEAQ. With 5 bases removed from V and 3 bases from J, the gap between germline ends came to 5 bases. CDR3 region: CASSDNYEQYF. CDR3 bases: TGTGCCAGCAGCGATAACTACGAGCAGTACTTC.

This clonotype has a count of ten or more. The chain combines TRBV12-3 or TRBV12-4 with TRBJ2-1; 11 bases are a match to TRBD2. V lost 5 bases to trimming and J lost 9 bases; unmatched junction nucleotides: 3. CDR3 size: 13 residues. The CDR3 bases are TGTGCCAGCAGTACCGGGACTAGCGGTGAGCAGTTCTTC. Translating gives CASSTGTSGEQFF.

This clonotype was found a few times. This sequence joins TRBV19 and TRBJ2-1; no reliable D call. The CDR3 loop spans 12 amino acids. V was cut by 4 bases and J by 7 bases, with 8 bases left in between. Germline loops: CDR1 LNHDA, CDR2 SQIVND (reference sequence). CDR3 in amino acids: CASSNGVNEQFF. The CDR3 DNA is TGTGCCAGTAGTAATGGCGTGAATGAGCAGTTCTTC.

In its sample, this clonotype was seen many times. The V and J genes are TRBV30 and TRBJ1-6; 8 nucleotides align to TRBD1. This CDR3 has 16 residues. V lost 0 bases to trimming and J lost 5 bases; unmatched junction nucleotides: 6. The germline V gene encodes CDR1 GTSNPN and CDR2 SVGIG (reference sequence). CDR3 loop: CAWSVPDRAHNSPLHF. As DNA, the CDR3 is TGTGCCTGGAGTGTCCCGGACAGGGCCCATAATTCACCCCTCCACTTT.

Only a few counts were recorded for this clonotype. The CDR3 loop reads CAWSVSGTGTFGQYF. In nucleotides, the CDR3 is TGTGCCTGGAGTGTCTCGGGGACAGGTACCTTTGGGCAGTACTTC. V usage is TRBV30 and J usage is TRBJ2-7; 8 bases align to TRBD1. The J segment lost 9 bases and the V segment lost 0 bases, leaving 13 bases of the junction unmatched. Per the germline V gene, CDR1 is GTSNPN and CDR2 is SVGIG (reference sequence). The CDR3 runs to 15 residues.

The chain links TRBV19 to TRBJ2-3, with D uncertain. V was shortened by 3 bases and J by 5 bases, with 6 bases between the two germline ends. The CDR3 extends over 12 amino acids. Germline values: CDR1 LNHDA, CDR2 SQIVND (reference sequence). CDR3 sequence reads: CASSIGRDTQYF. The CDR3 nucleotides are TGTGCCAGTAGTATCGGCCGAGATACGCAGTATTTT. Complete variable domain (other parts from reference TRBV19 and TRBJ2-3): DGGITQSPKYLFRKEGQNVTLSCEQNLNHDAMYWYRQDPGQGLRLIYYSQIVNDFQKGDIAEGYSVSREKKESFPLTVTSAQKNPTAFYLCASSIGRDTQYFGPGTRLTVL.

The chain employs TRBV10-2 and TRBJ1-4; TRBD1 agrees at 11 bases. The CDR3 loop spans 17 amino acids. V shed 0 bases and J 7 bases; nucleotides not matched to a gene: 7. Germline loops: CDR1 WSHSY, CDR2 SAAADI. CDR3 sequence (DNA): TGCGCCAGCAGTGAGTCGACCGCAGGGACAGGGGGTGAAAAACTGTTTTTT. It codes for CASSESTAGTGGEKLFF.

This clonotype was detected ten times or more. V and J are TRBV29-1 and TRBJ2-5; 7 bases match TRBD1. The V and J ends lost 0 bases and 2 bases, in that order; junction bases with no gene match: 9. The CDR3 totals 16 residues. Germline V lookup: CDR1 SQVTM, CDR2 ANQGSEA. CDR3 sequence: CSVEDPLRGQQETQYF. The CDR3 coding sequence is TGCAGCGTTGAAGACCCCCTAAGGGGGCAACAAGAGACCCAGTACTTC. The full variable domain, in which reference TRBV29-1 and TRBJ2-5 provide the parts outside the CDR3, is SAVISQKPSRDICQRGTSLTIQCQVDSQVTMMFWYRQQPGQSLTLIATANQGSEATYESGFVIDKFPISRPNLTFSTLTVSNMSPEDSSIYLCSVEDPLRGQQETQYFGPGTRLLVL.

This clonotype was recorded many times. It may be a read error: a sequence one base away is much more abundant. J is TRBJ2-7 and V is TRBV6-1; 10 bases match TRBD1. CDR3 size: 14 residues. With 6 bases clipped from V and 2 bases from J, the junction kept 4 bases outside the gene matches. Per the germline V gene, CDR1 is MNHNS and CDR2 is SASEGT. The DNA for the CDR3 is TGTGCCAGCAGGTCCGGGACAGGGGCCTACGAGCAGTACTTC. It is translated as CASRSGTGAYEQYF.

About this clonotype itself: With a much larger clone just one base away, this may be a read error. The rearrangement joins TRBV20-1 to TRBJ1-1, with 7 bases fitting TRBD1. The CDR3 has 13 amino acids. Germline CDR1 is DFQATT and CDR2 is SNEGSKA (reference sequence). The junction had 4 bases not matched to a gene; V was cut back by 4 bases and J by 2 bases. The CDR3 nucleotides read TGCAGTGCTAAAACAGGGGTCAACACTGAAGCTTTCTTT. Its protein is CSAKTGVNTEAFF.

This clonotype was recorded at least ten times. V and J are TRBV5-1 and TRBJ2-5; no firm D call. Between the trimmed V and J ends, which lost 0 bases and 5 bases, there was a span of 17 bases. This CDR3 has 16 amino acids. Germline values: CDR1 SGHRS, CDR2 YFSETQ. The CDR3 sequence is CASSLEGRGGWETQYF. The CDR3 bases are TGCGCCAGCAGCTTGGAAGGGCGCGGTGGATGGGAGACCCAGTACTTC.

The sample holds many counts of this clonotype. The chain uses TRBV11-3 and TRBJ2-1, with D tentatively TRBD1 (6 bases). This CDR3 is 14 amino acids long. Deletions cut 4 bases from V and 6 bases from J, with 13 bases between. Germline V CDR1 and CDR2: SGHNT, YENEEA. Here the CDR3 reads CASSSLNRVNEQFF. In nucleotides, the CDR3 is TGTGCCAGCAGCTCCCTTAACAGGGTCAATGAGCAGTTCTTC.

Note on this clonotype: This may arise from a read error, as a much more abundant clone is one base away. The DNA for the CDR3 is TGTGCCAGCAGTTTATCGAGGACCGAACGAATACAAGGGACCCAGTACTTC. As protein: CASSLSRTERIQGTQYF. The rearrangement links TRBV27 to TRBJ2-5; D call uncertain. The V gene's germline CDR1 is MNHEY and CDR2 SMNVEV (reference sequence). The CDR3 has 17 amino acids.

This clonotype was seen many times. V is TRBV6-5 and J is TRBJ2-2; TRBD2 agrees at 7 bases. The CDR3 sequence is 14 residues long. Germline V CDR1 and CDR2: MNHEY, SVGAGI. J was trimmed by 5 bases and V by 2 bases; bases with no gene match: 2. This CDR3 is CASSYTGGTGELFF. As DNA, the CDR3 is TGTGCCAGCAGTTACACGGGGGGAACCGGGGAGCTGTTTTTT.

This clonotype was counted between two and nine times. This rearrangement joins TRBV6-1 to TRBJ2-3; D is unclear. The CDR3 extends over 13 amino acids. Germline lookup yields CDR1 MNHNS and CDR2 SASEGT. Trimming took 4 bases from V and 0 from J, leaving 5 bases between them. This CDR3 is CASSAPSTDTQYF. The CDR3 nucleotides are TGTGCCAGCAGTGCGCCAAGCACAGATACGCAGTATTTT.